This T cell receptor (beta chain) appears in the sequencing data of a study of blood T cell repertoires in COVID-19. Study as a whole: Researchers got acute and convalescent COVID-19 samples from the United States, Italy and Spain. The cDNA or gDNA used as material had been derived from T cells, B-cell-depleted T cells, or PBMCs.

V lost 0 bases to trimming and J lost 4 bases, with 12 bases between them. The CDR3 covers 15 residues. CDR1 is MNHEY, CDR2 SVGEGT, per germline. In the source study's methods: Estimated nucleated cell counts came from reference gene primer amplification. Sequencing used immunoSEQ multiplex PCR; TCRdb keeps in-frame clones, though not all of them. The V and J calls and clone size were taken over from that table, and D and trimming were inferred from the DNA. The repertoire includes approximately 160,000 clones, over 80% of them detected once, and about 10% sits in the top ten. This sequence originates from a woman aged 80 or over with active or convalescent COVID-19. The chain is built from TRBV6-2 or TRBV6-3 and TRBJ1-1, with D tentatively TRBD1 (5 bases). The sequenced material came from peripheral blood. CDR3 residues: CASSYSKGPGTEAFF. CDR3 DNA: TGTGCCAGCAGTTACTCGAAGGGGCCGGGCACTGAAGCTTTCTTT.